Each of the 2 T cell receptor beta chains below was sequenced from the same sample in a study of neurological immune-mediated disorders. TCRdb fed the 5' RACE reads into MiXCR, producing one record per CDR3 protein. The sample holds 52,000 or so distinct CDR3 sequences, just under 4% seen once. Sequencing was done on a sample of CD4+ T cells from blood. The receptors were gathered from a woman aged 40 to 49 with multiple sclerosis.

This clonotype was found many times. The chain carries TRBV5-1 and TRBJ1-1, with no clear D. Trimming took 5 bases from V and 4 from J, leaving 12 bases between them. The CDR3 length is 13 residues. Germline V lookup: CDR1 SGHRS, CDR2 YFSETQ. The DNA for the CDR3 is TGCGCCAGCAGGGGAGACCCCTCCACTGAAGCTTTCTTT. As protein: CASRGDPSTEAFF.

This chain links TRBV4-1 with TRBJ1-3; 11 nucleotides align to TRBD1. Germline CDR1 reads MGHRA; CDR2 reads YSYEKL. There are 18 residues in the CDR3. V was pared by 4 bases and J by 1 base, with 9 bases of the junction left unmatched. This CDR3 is CASSRGRGTGGSGNTIYF. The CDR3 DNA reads TGCGCCAGCAGCCGCGGGAGGGGGACAGGGGGGTCTGGAAACACCATATATTTT.